These 31 T cell receptor beta chains were sequenced from one sample in a study of tumor T cells in aggressive B-cell lymphoma. Here immunoSEQ multiplex PCR was the method, and the copy in TCRdb shows in-frame clones only, minus some. This table has 6,000 or so clones, around 79% appearing once. Sequenced sample: tumor tissue. Source of these receptors: an adult with diffuse large B cell lymphoma.

This clone was recorded once. The rearrangement uses TRBV27 and TRBJ1-6; D is ambiguous. Trimming removed 5 bases from V and 10 bases from J, with 9 bases in between. Germline lookup yields CDR1 MNHEY and CDR2 SMNVEV (reference sequence). The CDR3 runs to 12 residues. CDR3 residues: CASSAGKSPLHF. CDR3 nucleotide sequence: TGTGCCAGCAGTGCCGGGAAGTCACCCCTCCACTTT.

The chain has TRBV20-1 and TRBJ2-3; D is unresolved. The CDR3 sequence is 11 residues long. Germline-derived CDR1 and CDR2 are DFQATT and SNEGSKA (reference sequence). Written as DNA, the CDR3 is TGCCGGCGGTCTGGGACAGATACGCAGTATTTT. Encoded protein: CRRSGTDTQYF.

This chain links TRBV5-1 with TRBJ1-1, with TRBD1 matching over 7 bases. This CDR3 has 14 amino acids. Germline V gene sequence: CDR1 SGHRS, CDR2 YFSETQ. The J segment lost 2 bases and the V segment lost 8 bases, leaving 9 bases of the junction unmatched. CDR3 loop: CASTTGTVNTEAFF. CDR3 sequence (DNA): TGCGCCAGTACTACCGGGACAGTAAACACTGAAGCTTTCTTT.

This clone was counted between two and nine times. Other DNA sequences in this sample translate to the same CDR3. The chain employs TRBV5-6 and TRBJ2-2; 7 positions match TRBD2. CDR3 size: 14 residues. The germline V gene encodes CDR1 SGHDT and CDR2 YYEEEE. Germline trimming cut 0 bases from V and 13 bases from J; bases unmatched to any gene: 9. The CDR3 reads CASSLGGGPPVLFF. DNA for the CDR3: TGTGCCAGCAGCTTGGGCGGGGGACCGCCGGTGCTGTTTTTT.

This clone was counted only a few times. The chain employs TRBV30 and TRBJ1-6, with D unresolved. V lost 4 bases, J lost 13 bases, and 14 bases lay in between. CDR1 is GTSNPN, CDR2 SVGIG, per germline (reference sequence). The CDR3 has 12 amino acids. The CDR3 DNA sequence: TGTGCCTGGAAACGGTTGGAGTCTCCCCTCCACTTT. Protein product: CAWKRLESPLHF.

The V gene is TRBV7-2, the J gene TRBJ2-7, with 10 bases lining up with TRBD2. CDR3 length: 15 amino acids. The germline V gene has CDR1 SGHTA and CDR2 FQGNSA. Germline trimming cut 7 bases from V and 1 base from J; bases unmatched to any gene: 7. DNA for the CDR3: TGTGCCAGCACCCCAGGACTAGCGGAATCCTACGAGCAGTACTTC. Encoded protein: CASTPGLAESYEQYF.

About this clone: The junction differs from germline at one of its ends, possibly a read error. The chain uses TRBV7-7 and TRBJ2-5; TRBD1 agrees at 8 bases. Per the germline V gene, CDR1 is SSHAT and CDR2 is FNYEAQ (reference sequence). This CDR3 region has 16 residues. CDR3 region: CASSLGQGAELGHQYF. Here the CDR3 DNA reads TGTGCTAGCAGCTTGGGGCAGGGGGCCGAACTAGGGCACCAGTACTTC.

In this sample, this clone turned up a few times. V is TRBV6-5 and J is TRBJ1-2; D might be TRBD1 (5 bases). Germline loops: CDR1 MNHEY, CDR2 SVGAGI. V gave up 8 bases and J gave up 2 bases, with 12 bases separating them. The CDR3 length is 13 residues. CDR3 sequence (DNA): TGTGCCAGCTCCAGGGAGGGAAACTATGGCTACACCTTC. Its translation: CASSREGNYGYTF.

This chain uses TRBV29-1 with TRBJ1-2; unclear D gene. V lost 7 bases, J lost 2 bases, and 8 bases lay in between. CDR3 length: 11 amino acids. Germline CDR1 and CDR2: SQVTM and ANQGSEA. As DNA, the CDR3 is TGCAGCGCCACTGAGAACTATGGCTACACCTTC. As protein: CSATENYGYTF.

In the case of this clone: The junction differs from germline at one of its ends, possibly a read error. The rearrangement links TRBV27 to TRBJ1-1; 7 nucleotides agree with TRBD1. The CDR3 has 15 residues. CDR1 is MNHEY and CDR2 is SMNVEV in the germline V gene (reference sequence). For the CDR3, the DNA is TGTGCCAGCAGTCCCCTGACAGGGTTGAACACTGAAGCTTTTTTT. As protein: CASSPLTGLNTEAFF.

J is TRBJ1-4 and V is TRBV7-9; D is undetermined. V was trimmed by 8 bases and J by 1 base, leaving 11 bases between them. This CDR3 has 14 residues. Germline CDR1 and CDR2: SEHNR and FQNEAQ (reference sequence). CDR3 bases: TGTGCCAGCGATCCGGGTTTAACTAATGAAAAACTGTTTTTT. It specifies CASDPGLTNEKLFF.

This clone is classed as large (0.1 to 1%). The chain links TRBV9 to TRBJ2-5; 11 bases fit TRBD1. V shed 3 bases, J shed 5 bases, and the junction held 3 bases outside the gene matches. This CDR3 has 14 residues. Germline CDR1 SGDLS, CDR2 YYNGEE. The CDR3, as DNA: TGTGCCAGCAGCGGAGGGACAGGGGGGGAGACCCAGTACTTC. This sequence encodes CASSGGTGGETQYF.

This rearrangement joins TRBV23-1 to TRBJ2-3; TRBD2 aligns across 10 bases. TRBV23-1 is identified as an open reading frame with a role that is uncertain. The CDR3 is 20 amino acids. Losses at the gene ends were 0 bases for V and 0 bases for J; bases not matched to a gene: 12. Here the CDR3 reads CASSQSGPLAGVISTDTQYF. The CDR3 bases are TGCGCCAGCAGTCAATCGGGTCCTCTAGCGGGAGTAATTAGCACAGATACGCAGTATTTT.

This clone was detected once. The CDR3 nucleotides read TGTGCCACCACGGACAGGGCGGGAAGCGAGCAGTACTTC. The encoded protein is CATTDRAGSEQYF. The chain couples TRBV15 to TRBJ2-7, with 8 bases that match TRBD1. The CDR3 is 13 residues long. Germline assignment: CDR1 LNHNV and CDR2 YYDKDF (reference sequence). Trimming took 7 bases from V and 6 from J; bases not matched to a gene: 8.

Details on this clone: Relative to the germline gene, one junction end is altered; a read error may explain this. The gene calls are TRBV29-1 and TRBJ2-1, with TRBD2 identical over 9 bases. The CDR3 has 15 residues. Germline V gives CDR1 SQVTM, CDR2 ANQGSEA. The CDR3 spells CSVEGLASLYNKQFF. DNA for the CDR3: TGCAGCGTTGAGGGACTAGCTTCCCTATACAATAAGCAGTTCTTC.

The chain recombines TRBV5-1 with TRBJ2-3, with TRBD2 as a possible D gene (6 bases). Germline CDR1 reads SGHRS; CDR2 reads YFSETQ. With 0 bases removed from V and 1 base from J, the gap between germline ends came to 18 bases. CDR3 length: 18 amino acids. The CDR3 bases are TGCGCCAGCAGCTTGGAAGTTTCACGGGAGATAGGCACAGATACGCAGTATTTT. Protein product: CASSLEVSREIGTDTQYF.

The genes are TRBV25-1 and TRBJ2-3, with 7 nucleotides matching TRBD2. V trimming: 3 bases; J trimming: 3 bases; junction bases outside the gene matches: 6. The CDR3 runs 15 residues. CDR1 and CDR2 from the germline V gene are MGHDK and SYGVNS. CDR3 amino acids: CASSDPGLGTDTQYF. The DNA for the CDR3 is TGTGCCAGCAGTGATCCAGGACTAGGGACAGATACGCAGTATTTT. Complete variable domain (other parts from reference TRBV25-1 and TRBJ2-3): EADIYQTPRYLVIGTGKKITLECSQTMGHDKMYWYQQDPGMELHLIHYSYGVNSTEKGDLSSESTVSRIRTEHFPLTLESARPSHTSQYLCASSDPGLGTDTQYFGPGTRLTVL.

The genes are TRBV6-6 and TRBJ1-1; 7 bases are a match to TRBD1. J lost 11 bases, V lost 6 bases, and 15 bases had no gene match. The CDR3 has 14 amino acids. Germline values: CDR1 MNHNY, CDR2 SVGAGI (reference sequence). This chain's CDR3 is CASREQGLPPGAFF. CDR3 sequence (DNA): TGTGCCAGCAGAGAACAGGGGCTCCCACCGGGGGCTTTCTTT.

This chain uses TRBV11-3 with TRBJ1-2; the D is unclear. V was pared by 4 bases and J by 6 bases, with 12 bases between. The germline gives CDR1 SGHNT, CDR2 YENEEA. The CDR3 runs 13 residues. The CDR3 reads CASSSETGDGYTF. CDR3 coding DNA: TGTGCCAGCAGCTCGGAGACGGGAGATGGCTACACCTTC.

The DNA for the CDR3 is TGTGCCAGCAGGCTTACGGGGACAGGGGCGGGAGCTTTCTTT. Its translation: CASRLTGTGAGAFF. The chain carries TRBV28 and TRBJ1-1; 10 bases are shared with TRBD1. The germline gives CDR1 MDHEN, CDR2 SYDVKM. J lost 10 bases, V lost 6 bases, and 11 bases had no gene match. CDR3 size: 14 residues.

This clone was picked up one time. This CDR3 reads CASSQAGARTEAFF. In DNA, the CDR3 is TGTGCCAGCAGCCAAGCAGGGGCCCGCACTGAAGCTTTCTTT. V is TRBV4-2 and J is TRBJ1-1; possible D gene TRBD1, 6 bases. This CDR3 has 14 amino acids. Germline V CDR1 and CDR2: LGHNA, YNFKEQ. Deletions cut 1 base from V and 4 bases from J, with 10 bases between.

A few counts support this clone. The genes are TRBV19 and TRBJ1-1, with no clear D. Trimming removed 0 bases from V and 0 bases from J, with 23 bases in between. Germline V CDR1 and CDR2: LNHDA, SQIVND (reference sequence). The CDR3 has 20 residues. CDR3 nucleotide sequence: TGTGCCAGTAGTATAGATTATAGGGCGCGGGGAACACTGATGAACACTGAAGCTTTCTTT. This gives the protein CASSIDYRARGTLMNTEAFF.

Points on this clone: Other DNA sequences in the same sample also yield this CDR3. The chain employs TRBV7-3 and TRBJ1-2, with TRBD1 matching over 10 bases. Germline V lookup: CDR1 SGHTA, CDR2 FQGTGA. The CDR3 has 15 residues. V lost 3 bases to trimming and J lost 2 bases; unmatched junction nucleotides: 3. CDR3 amino acids: CASSFGTGANYGYTF. The CDR3 nucleotides are TGTGCCAGCAGCTTCGGGACAGGGGCAAACTATGGCTACACCTTC.

This chain joins TRBV28 and TRBJ1-5; D not resolved. With 4 bases removed from V and 4 bases from J, the gap between germline ends came to 8 bases. Looked up from germline, CDR1 is MDHEN and CDR2 is SYDVKM. CDR3 size: 13 residues. Here the CDR3 DNA reads TGTGCCAGCAGTTCAACAGTTAATCAGCCCCAGCATTTT. It yields the protein CASSSTVNQPQHF.

The DNA for the CDR3 is TGTGCCAGCAGTGAATATGGGACAGGGGTCGGGGAGCTGTTTTTT. It is translated as CASSEYGTGVGELFF. The genes are TRBV25-1 and TRBJ2-2; TRBD1 matches 10 bases. In germline, CDR1 is MGHDK, CDR2 SYGVNS. V dropped 0 bases and J dropped 7; count of bases not matched to a gene: 2. This CDR3 is built from 15 residues.

This clone was observed once. The V gene is TRBV19, the J gene TRBJ1-1, with 7 bases aligning to TRBD1. The germline CDR1 and CDR2 sequences are LNHDA and SQIVND (reference sequence). The length of the CDR3 is 12 residues. V gave up 6 bases and J gave up 4 bases; unmatched junction bases: 2. The CDR3 protein is CASSPGGTEAFF. In DNA form, the CDR3 reads TGTGCCAGTAGCCCAGGGGGCACTGAAGCTTTCTTT.

The rearrangement links TRBV7-9 to TRBJ1-2; perhaps TRBD1 as D (6 bases). This CDR3 region has 15 residues. Per the germline V gene, CDR1 is SEHNR and CDR2 is FQNEAQ (reference sequence). V lost 3 bases to trimming and J lost 1 base, with 12 bases between them. The CDR3 bases are TGTGCCAGCAGCTTCTCAGGGGCCCTTAACTATGGCTACACCTTC. Its translation is CASSFSGALNYGYTF.

This chain connects TRBV7-9 to TRBJ2-3; 7 bases fit TRBD1. The CDR3 extends over 17 amino acids. V shed 2 bases and J 4 bases; nucleotides not matched to a gene: 12. Germline V CDR1 and CDR2: SEHNR, FQNEAQ (reference sequence). CDR3 nucleotide sequence: TGTGCCAGCAGCTTACCTGACAGGGCCCCTGGGGCAGATACGCAGTATTTT. It is translated as CASSLPDRAPGADTQYF.

The J gene is TRBJ2-7, the V gene TRBV5-6; a weak D match, TRBD1 (6 bases). V gave up 2 bases and J gave up 6 bases, with 9 bases separating them. The CDR3 loop spans 12 amino acids. CDR1 is SGHDT, CDR2 YYEEEE, per germline. The CDR3 loop reads CASSLGQPEQYF. The CDR3 DNA sequence: TGTGCCAGCAGCTTAGGACAGCCCGAGCAGTACTTC.

The chain recombines TRBV4-1 with TRBJ1-4, with 7 bases fitting TRBD1. This CDR3 region has 16 residues. The V and J ends lost 3 bases and 6 bases, in that order; junction bases with no gene match: 10. In germline, CDR1 is MGHRA, CDR2 YSYEKL. CDR3 region: CASSHPKTGRDEKLFF. In DNA form, the CDR3 reads TGCGCCAGCAGCCACCCGAAGACAGGGCGAGATGAAAAACTGTTTTTT.

The genes are TRBV7-3 and TRBJ2-2; 9 positions match TRBD1. The CDR3 extends over 15 amino acids. The V segment lost 5 bases and the J segment 4 bases; nucleotides outside the gene matches: 5. CDR1 and CDR2 from the germline V gene are SGHTA and FQGTGA. The CDR3 sequence: CASSPGTGTTGELFF. CDR3 sequence (DNA): TGTGCCAGCAGCCCCGGGACAGGGACCACCGGGGAGCTGTTTTTT.